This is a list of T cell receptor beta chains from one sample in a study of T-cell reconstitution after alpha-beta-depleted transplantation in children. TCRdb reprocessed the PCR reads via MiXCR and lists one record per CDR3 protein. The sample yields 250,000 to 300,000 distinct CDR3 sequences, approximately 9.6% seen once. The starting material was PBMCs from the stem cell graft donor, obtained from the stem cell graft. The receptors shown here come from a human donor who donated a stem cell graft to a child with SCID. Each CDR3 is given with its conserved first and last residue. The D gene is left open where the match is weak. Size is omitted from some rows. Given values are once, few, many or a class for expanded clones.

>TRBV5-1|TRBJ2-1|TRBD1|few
CASSRDPTGGTLNEQFF
TGCGCCAGCAGCAGGGACCCGACAGGGGGGACCCTAAATGAGCAGTTCTTC
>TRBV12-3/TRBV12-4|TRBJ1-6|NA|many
CASSRPQSSYNSPLHF
TGTGCCAGCAGTAGACCCCAGAGCTCCTATAATTCACCCCTCCACTTT
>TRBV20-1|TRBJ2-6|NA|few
CSASRSTGANVLTF
TGCAGTGCTAGTCGCAGTACTGGGGCCAACGTCCTGACTTTC
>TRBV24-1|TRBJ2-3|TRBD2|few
CATSDRTSGGSTDTQYF
TGTGCCACCAGTGATCGAACTAGCGGGGGAAGCACAGATACGCAGTATTTT
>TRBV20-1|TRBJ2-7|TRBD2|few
CSARTSGGTTYEQYF
TGCAGTGCAAGGACTAGCGGGGGGACAACCTACGAGCAGTACTTC
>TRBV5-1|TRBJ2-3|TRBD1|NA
CASSDRGRLDTQYF
TGCGCCAGCAGCGATAGGGGGCGCTTAGATACGCAGTATTTT
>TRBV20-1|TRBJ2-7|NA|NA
CSARDITDLYEQYF
TGCAGTGCTAGAGATATAACAGACCTCTACGAGCAGTACTTC
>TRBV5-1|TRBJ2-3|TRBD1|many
CASSLDGTGRGTQYF
TGCGCCAGCAGCTTGGACGGGACAGGGCGAGGTACGCAGTATTTT
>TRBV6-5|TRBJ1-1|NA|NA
CASSYLRNGRPTEAFF
TGTGCCAGCAGTTACCTACGAAATGGACGCCCCACTGAAGCTTTCTTT
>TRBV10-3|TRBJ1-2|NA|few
CAISESPGADYGYTF
TGTGCCATCAGTGAGTCACCGGGGGCGGACTATGGCTACACCTTC
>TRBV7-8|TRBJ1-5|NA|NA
CASSPRWDSNQPQHF
TGTGCCAGCAGCCCCCGCTGGGACAGCAATCAGCCCCAGCATTTT
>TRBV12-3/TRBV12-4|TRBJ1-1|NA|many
CASRREGLNTEAFF
TGTGCCAGCAGGAGGGAGGGCTTGAACACTGAAGCTTTCTTT
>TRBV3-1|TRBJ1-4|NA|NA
CASSLPGSGYEKLFF
TGTGCCAGCAGCCTCCCTGGCTCCGGATATGAAAAACTGTTTTTT
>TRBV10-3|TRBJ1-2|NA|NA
CAIEPLQGFGYTF
TGTGCCATCGAACCATTACAGGGTTTTGGCTACACCTTC
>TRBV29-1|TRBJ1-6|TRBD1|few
CSVSFGTENSPLHF
TGCAGCGTTTCCTTTGGGACAGAGAATTCACCCCTCCACTTT
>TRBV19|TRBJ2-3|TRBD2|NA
CASSTTSGGSTQYF
TGTGCCAGTAGTACAACTAGCGGGGGGAGTACGCAGTATTTT
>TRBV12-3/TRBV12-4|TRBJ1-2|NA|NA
CASSPGPGYTF
TGTGCCAGCAGTCCAGGGCCTGGCTACACCTTC
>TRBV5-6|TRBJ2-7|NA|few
CASSSQGFYSYEQYF
TGTGCCAGCAGTTCCCAAGGGTTCTACTCCTACGAGCAGTACTTC
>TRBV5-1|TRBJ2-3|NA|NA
CASSLSGLSTDTQYF
TGCGCCAGCAGCTTGTCCGGTTTGAGCACAGATACGCAGTATTTT
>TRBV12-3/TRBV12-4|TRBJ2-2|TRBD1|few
CASRPDTGGNTGELFF
TGTGCCAGCAGACCAGACACAGGGGGGAACACCGGGGAGCTGTTTTTT
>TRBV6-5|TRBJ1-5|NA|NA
CASSSSGDGNQPQHF
TGTGCCAGCTCTAGTTCGGGGGATGGCAATCAGCCCCAGCATTTT
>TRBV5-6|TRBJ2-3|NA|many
CASSLGGFRDTDTQYF
TGTGCCAGCAGCTTGGGTGGGTTTCGAGACACAGATACGCAGTATTTT
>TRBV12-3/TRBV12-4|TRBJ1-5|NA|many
CASSLRELSVGRGPQHF
TGTGCCAGCAGTTTACGGGAGCTGTCCGTCGGAAGGGGGCCCCAGCATTTT
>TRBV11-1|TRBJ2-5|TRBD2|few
CASSGLSRWTSGTNQETQYF
TGTGCCAGCAGCGGCCTCTCGCGATGGACTAGCGGGACGAACCAAGAGACCCAGTACTTC
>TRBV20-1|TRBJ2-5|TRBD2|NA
CSASEPGGRETQYF
TGCAGTGCTAGCGAACCGGGGGGGAGAGAGACCCAGTACTTC
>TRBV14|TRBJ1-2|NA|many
CASSRGAVGFYGYTF
TGTGCCAGCAGCCGAGGCGCCGTAGGATTCTATGGCTACACCTTC
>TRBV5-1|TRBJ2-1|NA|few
CASSLDPGTSNNEQFF
TGCGCCAGCAGCTTGGACCCCGGGACGTCAAACAATGAGCAGTTCTTC
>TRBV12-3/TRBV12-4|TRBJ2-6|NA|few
CASSEGLRANVLTF
TGTGCCAGCAGCGAGGGCCTTCGGGCCAACGTCCTGACTTTC
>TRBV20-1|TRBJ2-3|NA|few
CSASELDTQYF
TGCAGTGCTAGTGAGTTGGATACGCAGTATTTT
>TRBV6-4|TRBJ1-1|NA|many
CASSEFWGGTEAFF
TGTGCCAGCAGTGAGTTCTGGGGTGGAACTGAAGCTTTCTTT
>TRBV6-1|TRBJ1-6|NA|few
CAISERRGGQSYSPLHF
TGTGCCATCAGTGAACGTCGGGGCGGACAGAGCTATTCACCCCTCCACTTT
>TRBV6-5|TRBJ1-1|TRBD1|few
CASSVPGQGRNTEAFF
TGTGCCAGCAGCGTCCCGGGACAGGGTAGGAACACTGAAGCTTTCTTT
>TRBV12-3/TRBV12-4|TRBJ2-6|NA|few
CASSLQGRGANVLTF
TGTGCCAGCAGTTTACAGGGGAGAGGGGCCAACGTCCTGACTTTC
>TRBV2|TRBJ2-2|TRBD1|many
CASSDRRTGGGGELFF
TGTGCCAGCAGTGATAGGCGGACAGGGGGCGGCGGGGAGCTGTTTTTT
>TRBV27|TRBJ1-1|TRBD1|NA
CASSLGTGEMNTEAFF
TGTGCCAGCAGTTTGGGGACAGGGGAAATGAACACTGAAGCTTTCTTT
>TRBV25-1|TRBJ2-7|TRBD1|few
CASRVATGGAHEQYF
TGTGCCAGCAGAGTTGCGACAGGGGGGGCTCACGAGCAGTACTTC
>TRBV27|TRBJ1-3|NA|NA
CASGYYGNTIYF
TGTGCCAGCGGCTATTACGGAAACACCATATATTTT
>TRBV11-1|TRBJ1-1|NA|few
CASSPRDSIEAFF
TGTGCCAGCAGCCCTCGGGACTCCATTGAAGCTTTCTTT
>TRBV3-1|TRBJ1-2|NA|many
CASSQGTGVGGYTF
TGTGCCAGCAGCCAAGGTACAGGCGTCGGAGGCTACACCTTC
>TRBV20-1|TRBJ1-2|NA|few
CSARESGSGGYTF
TGCAGTGCTAGAGAATCGGGCTCGGGAGGCTACACCTTC
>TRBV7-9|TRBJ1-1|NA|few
CASSLGKEAFF
TGTGCCAGCAGCTTAGGCAAAGAAGCTTTCTTT
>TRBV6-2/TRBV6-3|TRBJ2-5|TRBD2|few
CASSYDPPQRGAKETQYF
TGTGCCAGCAGTTACGACCCCCCCCAGCGGGGGGCTAAAGAGACCCAGTACTTC
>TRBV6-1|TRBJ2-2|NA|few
CASSERITPELFF
TGTGCCAGCAGTGAAAGGATCACCCCGGAGCTGTTTTTT
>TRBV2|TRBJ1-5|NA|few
CASSDEQDQPQHF
TGTGCCAGCAGTGATGAACAGGATCAGCCCCAGCATTTT
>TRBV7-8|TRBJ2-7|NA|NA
CASSLAAVNYEQYF
TGTGCCAGCAGCTTAGCGGCCGTGAACTACGAGCAGTACTTC
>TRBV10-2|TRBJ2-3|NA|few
CASTRGGDTDTQYF
TGCGCCAGCACGCGAGGAGGGGACACAGATACGCAGTATTTT
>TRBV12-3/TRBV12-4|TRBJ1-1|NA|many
CASSLSPSRTFF
TGTGCCAGCAGTTTATCGCCATCTAGAACATTCTTT
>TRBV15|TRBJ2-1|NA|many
CATSRPPEGDNEQFF
TGTGCCACCAGCCGACCCCCCGAGGGGGACAATGAGCAGTTCTTC
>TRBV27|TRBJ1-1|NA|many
CASSFLTDNTEAFF
TGTGCCAGCAGTTTCCTGACAGACAACACTGAAGCTTTCTTT
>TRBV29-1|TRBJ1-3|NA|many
CSVEAGVGNTIYF
TGCAGCGTTGAAGCAGGGGTCGGAAACACCATATATTTT
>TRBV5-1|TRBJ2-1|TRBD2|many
CASSLRTSEGEQFF
TGCGCCAGCAGCCTCCGGACTAGCGAGGGTGAGCAGTTCTTC
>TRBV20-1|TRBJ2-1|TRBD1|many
CSATGQGGNNEQFF
TGCAGTGCCACCGGACAGGGGGGCAACAATGAGCAGTTCTTC
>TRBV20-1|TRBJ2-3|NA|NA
CSGAGDTQYF
TGCAGTGGAGCAGGGGATACGCAGTATTTT
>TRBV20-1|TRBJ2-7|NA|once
CSAPRGSGTYEQYF
TGCAGTGCCCCACGGGGATCAGGTACCTACGAGCAGTACTTC
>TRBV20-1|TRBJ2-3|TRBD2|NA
CSARDSSGGPGTDTQYF
TGCAGTGCTAGGGATTCATCGGGGGGGCCCGGGACAGATACGCAGTATTTT